This T cell receptor (beta chain) was recorded in a study of metastatic and nonmetastatic thyroid tumors. Study context: Repertoires from malignant and benign thyroid patients were compared across blood and tumor or nodule tissue.

This clone was picked up many times. The target antigen is unknown. Original processing notes: CDR3 was compared across clinicopathological groups, and the resulting differences were used to build a distant-metastasis classifier for papillary thyroid cancer. TCRdb reanalyzed the PCR reads via MiXCR. The V and J calls were not made by the authors but by TCRdb's processing. Of over 20,000 clones listed, less than 35% are singletons. No treatment had been given to any patient before thyroid surgery. Findings of the study overall: A significant increase in TCR beta diversity was reportedly seen in malignant thyroid tumors relative to benign nodules, in blood and tumor.

The source of this sequence is a female donor with papillary thyroid cancer or a benign thyroid nodule (not recorded which). Some clones in this sample may be carry-over from other donors' samples. Input material: blood.

CDR3 DNA: TGCGCCAGCAGTGACAGCGAAAACACCATATATTTT. It codes for CASSDSENTIYF. V gene TRBV10-2 combines with J gene TRBJ1-3; D uncertain. Between the trimmed V and J ends, which lost 3 bases and 6 bases, there was a span of 6 bases. This CDR3 is 12 amino acids long. CDR1 is WSHSY and CDR2 is SAAADI in the germline V gene.